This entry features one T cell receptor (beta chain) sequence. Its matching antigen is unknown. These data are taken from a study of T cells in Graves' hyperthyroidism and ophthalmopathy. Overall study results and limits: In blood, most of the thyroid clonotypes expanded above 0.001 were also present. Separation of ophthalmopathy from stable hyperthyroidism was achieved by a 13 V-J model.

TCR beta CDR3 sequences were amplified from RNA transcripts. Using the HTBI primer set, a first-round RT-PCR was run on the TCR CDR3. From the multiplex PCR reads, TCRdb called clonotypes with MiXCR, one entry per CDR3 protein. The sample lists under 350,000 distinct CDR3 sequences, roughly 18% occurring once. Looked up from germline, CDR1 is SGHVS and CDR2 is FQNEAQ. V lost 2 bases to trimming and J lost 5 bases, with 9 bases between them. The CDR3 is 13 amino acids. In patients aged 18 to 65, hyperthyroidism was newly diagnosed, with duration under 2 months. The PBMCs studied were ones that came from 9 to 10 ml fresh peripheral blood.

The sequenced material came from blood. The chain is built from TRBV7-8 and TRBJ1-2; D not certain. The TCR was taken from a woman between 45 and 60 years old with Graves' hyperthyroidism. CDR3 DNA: TGTGCCAGCAGCTTATTTCCGGCTTATGGCTACACCTTC. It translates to CASSLFPAYGYTF.